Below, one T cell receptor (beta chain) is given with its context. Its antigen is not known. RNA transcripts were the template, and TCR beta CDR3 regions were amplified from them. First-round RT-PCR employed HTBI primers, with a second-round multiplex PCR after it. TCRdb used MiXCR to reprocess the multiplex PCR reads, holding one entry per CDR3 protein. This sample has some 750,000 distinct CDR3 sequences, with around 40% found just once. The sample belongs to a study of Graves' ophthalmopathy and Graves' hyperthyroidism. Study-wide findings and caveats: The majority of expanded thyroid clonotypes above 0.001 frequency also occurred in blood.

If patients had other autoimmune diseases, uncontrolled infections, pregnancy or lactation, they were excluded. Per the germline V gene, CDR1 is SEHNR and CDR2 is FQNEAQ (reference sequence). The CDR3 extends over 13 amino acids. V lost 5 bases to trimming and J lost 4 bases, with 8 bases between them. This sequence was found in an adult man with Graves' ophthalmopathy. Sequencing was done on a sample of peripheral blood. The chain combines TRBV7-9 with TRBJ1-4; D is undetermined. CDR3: CASSPSFNEKLFF. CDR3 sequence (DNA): TGTGCCAGCAGCCCCAGCTTTAATGAAAAACTGTTTTTT.